These 25 T cell receptor beta chains were all obtained from the same sample, sequenced in a study of OX40 agonist ivuxolimab in advanced cancers. This table comes from immunoSEQ multiplex PCR, and its TCRdb copy is limited to in-frame clones, with some not included. Counted here are roughly 40,000 clones, roughly 86% occurring once; the ten biggest clones make up just over 20%. The specimen was CD4+ or CD8+ T cells sorted from blood, collected in a trial of the OX40 agonist ivuxolimab. The receptor set was obtained from an adult with an advanced solid tumor such as melanoma, head and neck, liver or kidney cancer.

This chain connects TRBV6-5 to TRBJ1-5, with D unresolved. V shed 3 bases and J shed 2 bases, with 11 bases lying between them. The CDR3 has 15 residues. Germline assignment: CDR1 MNHEY and CDR2 SVGAGI. The CDR3 coding sequence is TGTGCCAGCAGTTATCGACCGGACGGCAATCAGCCCCAGCATTTT. Translation gives CASSYRPDGNQPQHF.

The J gene is TRBJ2-7, the V gene TRBV4-3; 7 nucleotides match TRBD1. Germline V gene lookup returns CDR1 LGHNA and CDR2 YSLEER. The V segment lost 4 bases and the J segment 1 base; nucleotides outside the gene matches: 7. The length of the CDR3 is 15 residues. The CDR3 is CASSLNRGPSYEQYF. The CDR3 DNA sequence: TGCGCCAGCAGCCTCAACAGGGGCCCATCCTACGAGCAGTACTTC.

V is TRBV28 and J is TRBJ1-5, with TRBD1 matching 7 bases. The ends lost 5 bases at V and 2 bases at J; junction bases unmatched: 9. The CDR3 length is 16 residues. CDR1 is MDHEN, CDR2 SYDVKM, per germline. The CDR3 region is CASSPLRDRGNQPQHF. In DNA, the CDR3 is TGTGCCAGCAGTCCATTACGGGACAGAGGCAATCAGCCCCAGCATTTT.

CDR3 bases: TGTGCCAGCAGCTCAGCACGGGGGGGTCCAGCTGCGGTCCAGTACTTC. Encoded protein: CASSSARGGPAAVQYF. This chain uses TRBV11-2 with TRBJ2-5; TRBD2 matches 8 bases. This CDR3 has 16 residues. Trimming took 4 bases from V and 10 from J; bases not matched to a gene: 17. CDR1 and CDR2 (germline): SGHAT, FQNNGV.

To note about this clone: Relative to the germline gene, one junction end is altered; a read error may explain this. This rearrangement joins TRBV6-5 to TRBJ1-2; D remains ambiguous. Germline CDR1 MNHEY, CDR2 SVGAGI. This CDR3 is 14 amino acids long. CDR3 in DNA: TGTGCCGGCAGTTACAACTCGGTTAACTATGGCTACACCTTC. Amino acids: CAGSYNSVNYGYTF.

The chain employs TRBV6-5 and TRBJ2-7; the match to TRBD2 covers 7 bases. V was pared by 4 bases and J by 2 bases, with 5 bases of the junction left unmatched. The CDR3 loop spans 14 amino acids. The germline V gene encodes CDR1 MNHEY and CDR2 SVGAGI. The CDR3 DNA follows: TGTGCCAGCAGTTTGGCTGGGGGGGCCTACGAGCAGTACTTC. Protein sequence: CASSLAGGAYEQYF.

The CDR3 coding sequence is TGTGCCAGCAGCCAACCAGGCCTAGGAGATTCACCCCTCCACTTT. It encodes CASSQPGLGDSPLHF. The genes are TRBV4-2 and TRBJ1-6, with D unclear. Germline assignment: CDR1 LGHNA and CDR2 YNFKEQ. Trimming took 2 bases from V and 8 from J, leaving 13 bases between them. There are 15 residues in the CDR3.

The V gene is TRBV28, the J gene TRBJ1-1; D unresolved. Deletions cut 11 bases from V and 2 bases from J, with 12 bases between. Per germline, CDR1 MDHEN and CDR2 SYDVKM. This CDR3 is 12 amino acids long. CDR3: CAAGRPNTEAFF. CDR3 DNA: TGTGCCGCCGGGAGGCCTAACACTGAAGCTTTCTTT.

The chain is built from TRBV4-3 and TRBJ2-1; the match to TRBD1 covers 7 bases. Per the germline V gene, CDR1 is LGHNA and CDR2 is YSLEER. The CDR3 totals 15 residues. Unmatched junction bases numbered 6, after V lost 2 bases and J lost 5 bases. The CDR3 DNA follows: TGCGCCAGCAGCCAATCACGACAGGGCCACAATGAGCAGTTCTTC. This translates into CASSQSRQGHNEQFF.

This clone was found once. The chain is built from TRBV5-4 and TRBJ2-1; no firm D call. Trimming took 0 bases from V and 10 from J, leaving 5 bases between them. The CDR3 extends over 11 amino acids. Germline V gene lookup returns CDR1 SGHNT and CDR2 YYREEE (reference sequence). CDR3 sequence: CASSLVSEQFF. The CDR3 DNA reads TGTGCCAGCAGCTTGGTTTCCGAGCAGTTCTTC.

The rearrangement links TRBV7-9 to TRBJ2-3, with D possibly called TRBD1 or TRBD2 (5 bases each). CDR1 and CDR2 (germline): SEHNR, FQNEAQ (reference sequence). The CDR3 is 15 residues long. V was clipped by 4 bases and J by 4 bases, with 15 bases between them. CDR3 residues: CASSSDLGAADTQYF. The CDR3, as DNA: TGTGCCAGCAGCTCGGACCTCGGGGCCGCAGATACGCAGTATTTT.

The rearrangement uses TRBV9 and TRBJ2-7, with D tentatively TRBD1 or TRBD2 (5 bases each). There are 15 residues in the CDR3. V dropped 0 bases and J dropped 4 bases, with 14 bases sitting between them. CDR1 is SGDLS and CDR2 is YYNGEE in the germline V gene. The CDR3 region has the DNA TGTGCCAGCAGCGTAGGAGGGGCAAATGGTTACGAGCAGTACTTC. Protein: CASSVGGANGYEQYF.

The gene calls are TRBV5-1 and TRBJ2-1, with 7 bases matching TRBD1. The CDR3 runs to 14 residues. V was clipped by 2 bases and J by 8 bases; unmatched bases: 7. In germline, CDR1 is SGHRS, CDR2 YFSETQ. CDR3 region: CASSLGGLDDEQFF. The CDR3 bases are TGCGCCAGCAGCTTAGGGGGCTTGGACGATGAGCAGTTCTTC.

The chain is built from TRBV27 and TRBJ1-5; 11 positions match TRBD1. V shed 5 bases, J shed 4 bases, and the junction held 7 bases outside the gene matches. CDR1 is MNHEY, CDR2 SMNVEV, per germline (reference sequence). This CDR3 is built from 16 residues. CDR3 sequence reads: CASSAGTGGLNQPQHF. For the CDR3, the DNA is TGTGCCAGCAGTGCGGGGACAGGGGGTCTAAATCAGCCCCAGCATTTT.

The chain employs TRBV7-9 and TRBJ2-1; D is uncertain. Trimming cost V 0 bases and J 6 bases, with 12 bases left between them. The CDR3 length is 15 residues. Per germline, CDR1 SEHNR and CDR2 FQNEAQ (reference sequence). The CDR3 spells CASSLANSGPNEQFF. As DNA, the CDR3 is TGTGCCAGCAGCTTAGCTAACTCCGGACCCAATGAGCAGTTCTTC.

The rearrangement joins TRBV4-1 to TRBJ2-3, with D maybe TRBD2 (5 bases). Germline lookup yields CDR1 MGHRA and CDR2 YSYEKL. There are 13 residues in the CDR3. The V end was cut by 8 bases, the J end by 3 bases, with 12 bases between. The CDR3 DNA sequence: TGCGCCAGCGCTTTCAGGACTACAGATACGCAGTATTTT. It encodes CASAFRTTDTQYF.

J is TRBJ2-1 and V is TRBV5-1; no clear D. Trimming left V 1 base short and J 6 bases short, with 8 bases between. The CDR3 spans 13 residues. The germline gives CDR1 SGHRS, CDR2 YFSETQ. The CDR3 is CASSLRHSNEQFF. CDR3 DNA: TGCGCCAGCAGCTTGAGACACAGCAATGAGCAGTTCTTC.

The rearrangement links TRBV4-3 to TRBJ2-1; tentatively, D is TRBD1 (5 bases). Germline V lookup: CDR1 LGHNA, CDR2 YSLEER. Trimming stripped 0 bases from V and 2 bases from J, with 8 bases between. The CDR3 consists of 15 residues. The CDR3 loop is CASSQEGVPYNEQFF. The CDR3 DNA follows: TGCGCCAGCAGCCAAGAAGGGGTGCCCTACAATGAGCAGTTCTTC.

This clone came up once. The chain is built from TRBV7-6 and TRBJ1-1; D is unresolved. This CDR3 comprises 12 residues. Germline V lookup: CDR1 SGHVS, CDR2 FNYEAQ. The ends were cut back, 4 bases at V and 2 bases at J, with 5 bases in the middle. CDR3 sequence reads: CASSSYNTEAFF. The CDR3 DNA is TGTGCCAGCAGCTCCTATAACACTGAAGCTTTCTTT.

The rearrangement uses TRBV9 and TRBJ1-3; possible D gene TRBD1, 6 bases. This CDR3 contains 15 residues. V was pared by 3 bases and J by 0 bases, with 10 bases between. Germline-derived CDR1 and CDR2 are SGDLS and YYNGEE. The CDR3 region has the DNA TGTGCCAGCAGCGAACAGGGTCTCTCTGGAAACACCATATATTTT. Protein product: CASSEQGLSGNTIYF.

This clone was recorded a few times. The chain is built from TRBV28 and TRBJ2-2; D is perhaps TRBD1 (6 bases). V gave up 5 bases and J gave up 7 bases, with 20 bases separating them. The CDR3 spans 16 residues. Germline CDR1 MDHEN, CDR2 SYDVKM. CDR3 amino acids: CASSTRQARSSGELFF. The CDR3 region has the DNA TGTGCCAGCAGTACTCGACAGGCCCGGTCGAGCGGGGAGCTGTTTTTT.

V gene TRBV6-1 combines with J gene TRBJ1-5; D unresolved. This CDR3 is built from 12 residues. V dropped 6 bases and J dropped 7 bases, with 10 bases sitting between them. Per germline, CDR1 MNHNS and CDR2 SASEGT. CDR3 sequence (DNA): TGTGCCAGCAGCCTTATCCTGCAGCCCCAGCATTTT. It codes for CASSLILQPQHF.

The chain carries TRBV7-9 and TRBJ2-5; D gene unclear. The CDR3 runs 14 residues. CDR1 SEHNR and CDR2 FQNEAQ come from the germline V gene (reference sequence). V was clipped by 5 bases and J by 2 bases, with 12 bases between them. CDR3 protein: CASSHNRFQETQYF. The CDR3 DNA sequence: TGTGCCAGCAGCCACAACAGATTTCAAGAGACCCAGTACTTC.

This rearrangement joins TRBV4-3 to TRBJ1-1; D possibly corresponds to TRBD1 (5 bases). CDR1 and CDR2 from the germline V gene are LGHNA and YSLEER. The CDR3 consists of 15 residues. V lost 2 bases, J lost 0 bases, and 10 bases lay in between. The CDR3 coding sequence is TGCGCCAGCAGCCAAACAGGATATATGAACACTGAAGCTTTCTTT. As protein: CASSQTGYMNTEAFF.

In its sample, this clone was seen once. The V and J genes are TRBV6-1 and TRBJ1-2; TRBD1 matches 9 bases. The CDR3 contains 14 residues. Germline V gene sequence: CDR1 MNHNS, CDR2 SASEGT. J lost 4 bases, V lost 5 bases, and 5 bases had no gene match. The CDR3 DNA reads TGTGCCAGCAGTCCGACAGGGGGGGCCTATGGCTACACCTTC. Protein product: CASSPTGGAYGYTF.